This record covers a single TCR beta chain. This sample is drawn from a study of shared clonotypes between healthy human individuals. Naive-designated CD8 cells lacked CD45RO, were positively enriched for CCR7, and omitted terminally differentiated effector memory CD45RA+ cells. The protocol was immunoSEQ multiplex PCR, while the TCRdb copy is restricted to in-frame clones and leaves out a portion. This table holds 1.5 million to 2.5 million clones, about 94% found once. V shed 5 bases, J shed 6 bases, and the junction held 10 bases outside the gene matches. CDR1 and CDR2 from the germline V gene are MNHEY and SMNVEV (reference sequence). The CDR3 runs 15 residues.

The chain employs TRBV27 and TRBJ2-7; 10 nucleotides match TRBD2. The sequence came from a young man in good health. The sequenced sample was naive CD8+ T cells sorted from blood. DNA for the CDR3: TGTGCCAGCAGTACCTTAAGCGGGGGGGCAAGCGAGCAGTACTTC. Encoded protein: CASSTLSGGASEQYF.